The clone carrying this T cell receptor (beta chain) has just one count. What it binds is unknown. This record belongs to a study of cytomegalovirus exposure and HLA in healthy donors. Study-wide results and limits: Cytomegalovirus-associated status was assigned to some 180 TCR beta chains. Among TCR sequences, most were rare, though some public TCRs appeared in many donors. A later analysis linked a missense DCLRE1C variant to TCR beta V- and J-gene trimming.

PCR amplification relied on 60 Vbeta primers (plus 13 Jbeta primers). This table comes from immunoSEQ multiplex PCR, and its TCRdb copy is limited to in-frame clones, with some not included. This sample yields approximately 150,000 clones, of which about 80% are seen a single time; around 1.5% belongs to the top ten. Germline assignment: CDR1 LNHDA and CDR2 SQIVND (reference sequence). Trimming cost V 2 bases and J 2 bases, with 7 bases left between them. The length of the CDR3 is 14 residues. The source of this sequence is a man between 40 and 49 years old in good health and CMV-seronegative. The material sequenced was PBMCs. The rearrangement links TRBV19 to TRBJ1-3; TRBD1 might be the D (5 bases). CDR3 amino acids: CASSIRGTGNTIYF. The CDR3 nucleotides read TGTGCCAGTAGTATAAGGGGAACTGGAAACACCATATATTTT.